Each of the 15 T cell receptor beta chains below was sequenced from the same sample in a study of shared clonotypes between healthy human individuals. Using immunoSEQ multiplex PCR, the repertoire was profiled, and TCRdb retains in-frame clones only, with some absent. The top ten hold 34% of the sample, which has more than 550,000 clones, around 91% seen once. Source material: memory CD8+ T cells from PBMCs. As for subset: CD45RO+ cells pooled with CCR7-negative TemRA cells. The receptors originated from a man aged 18 to 30 in good health. Some clones in this sample may be carry-over from other donors' samples.

This chain joins TRBV9 and TRBJ2-1; 7 positions agree with TRBD2. Germline CDR1 reads SGDLS; CDR2 reads YYNGEE. The junction had 5 bases not matched to a gene; V was cut back by 0 bases and J by 2 bases. The CDR3 runs 16 residues. CDR3 protein: CASSVEWREPYNEQFF. The DNA for the CDR3 is TGTGCCAGCAGCGTAGAGTGGCGGGAGCCCTACAATGAGCAGTTCTTC.

About this clone: Other DNA sequences in this specimen translate into the identical CDR3. The J gene is TRBJ2-1, the V gene TRBV7-9, with D perhaps matching TRBD1 (5 bases). Trimming removed 5 bases at V and 4 bases at J, with 9 bases between. CDR1 and CDR2 (germline): SEHNR, FQNEAQ (reference sequence). The CDR3 extends over 13 amino acids. The CDR3 spells CASSPTAYNEQFF. CDR3 sequence (DNA): TGTGCCAGCAGCCCGACAGCGTACAATGAGCAGTTCTTC.

The CDR3 region has the DNA TGTGCCAGCAGTTACTTGAAGGGTTGGCACAATGAGCAGTTCTTC. It is translated as CASSYLKGWHNEQFF. This chain links TRBV6-6 with TRBJ2-1; D not certain. Trimming removed 1 base at V and 5 bases at J, with 12 bases between. CDR1 is MNHNY and CDR2 is SVGAGI in the germline V gene (reference sequence). The CDR3 sequence is 15 residues long.

The genes are TRBV6-6 and TRBJ2-3, with TRBD2 as a possible D gene (5 bases). This CDR3 contains 15 residues. V was trimmed by 0 bases and J by 1 base, leaving 8 bases between them. Germline assignment: CDR1 MNHNY and CDR2 SVGAGI (reference sequence). Written as DNA, the CDR3 is TGTGCCAGCAGTTACTCGGTCGGGGGCACAGATACGCAGTATTTT. This gives the protein CASSYSVGGTDTQYF.

The chain recombines TRBV10-2 with TRBJ1-3; no clear D. Germline V lookup: CDR1 WSHSY, CDR2 SAAADI. Deletions cut 3 bases from V and 7 bases from J, with 10 bases between. This CDR3 comprises 13 residues. CDR3 loop: CASSDGYFNTIYF. The CDR3 DNA reads as TGCGCCAGCAGTGATGGGTATTTCAACACCATATATTTT.

The J gene is TRBJ2-6, the V gene TRBV11-2; 10 bases line up with TRBD1. The CDR3 runs 17 residues. Looked up from germline, CDR1 is SGHAT and CDR2 is FQNNGV. Trimming took 5 bases from V and 0 from J; bases not matched to a gene: 4. In DNA, the CDR3 is TGTGCCAGCAGCCACCGGGACAGGGGCTCTGGGGCCAACGTCCTGACTTTC. Translated: CASSHRDRGSGANVLTF.

The chain employs TRBV29-1 and TRBJ2-3; 8 nucleotides agree with TRBD2. Trimming cost V 6 bases and J 4 bases; bases outside gene matches: 18. In germline, CDR1 is SQVTM, CDR2 ANQGSEA. The CDR3 contains 17 residues. CDR3 residues: CSVDRGLLAAQADTQYF. The CDR3 DNA is TGCAGCGTAGATAGGGGCCTACTAGCGGCACAGGCAGATACGCAGTATTTT.

The chain has TRBV19 and TRBJ1-3; D gene ambiguous. The CDR3 loop spans 14 amino acids. Germline V gene lookup returns CDR1 LNHDA and CDR2 SQIVND (reference sequence). Between the trimmed V and J ends, which lost 7 bases and 3 bases, there was a span of 13 bases. The CDR3 reads CASTTTGYGNTIYF. In DNA, the CDR3 is TGTGCCAGTACCACGACCGGGTATGGAAACACCATATATTTT.

The chain recombines TRBV7-9 with TRBJ2-5; D may be TRBD2 (5 bases). CDR1 and CDR2 (germline): SEHNR, FQNEAQ (reference sequence). The V end was cut by 5 bases, the J end by 1 base, with 11 bases between. This CDR3 contains 14 residues. DNA for the CDR3: TGTGCCAGCAGCCCCCCGGGGAGCCAAGAGACCCAGTACTTC. The encoded protein is CASSPPGSQETQYF.

This sequence joins TRBV2 and TRBJ1-5; D unresolved. The V gene lost 9 bases and the J gene lost 0 bases, with 15 bases spanning the gap. There are 15 residues in the CDR3. CDR1 SNHLY and CDR2 FYNNEI come from the germline V gene. CDR3 nucleotide sequence: TGTGCCAGTGCTACTCACAAGGATAGCAATCAGCCCCAGCATTTT. It yields the protein CASATHKDSNQPQHF.

This clone was counted a single time. The chain employs TRBV5-1 and TRBJ2-7; TRBD1 agrees at 9 bases. This CDR3 region has 14 residues. After removal of 3 bases from V and 4 bases from J, the junction contained 5 bases not matched to a gene. The germline CDR1 and CDR2 sequences are SGHRS and YFSETQ. CDR3 loop: CASSSGTGSYEQYF. The CDR3 DNA follows: TGCGCCAGCAGCTCCGGGACAGGGTCGTACGAGCAGTACTTC. The variable domain in full, with the rest retrieved from reference TRBV5-1 and TRBJ2-7, is KAGVTQTPRYLIKTRGQQVTLSCSPISGHRSVSWYQQTPGQGLQFLFEYFSETQRNKGNFPGRFSGRQFSNSRSEMNVSTLELGDSALYLCASSSGTGSYEQYFGPGTRLTVT.

The chain has TRBV11-2 and TRBJ1-4; a possible D gene is TRBD1 (5 bases). Trimming removed 7 bases from V and 8 bases from J, with 11 bases in between. The CDR3 is 12 residues long. Germline V CDR1 and CDR2: SGHAT, FQNNGV. The CDR3 DNA sequence: TGTGCCAGCAAGAGAGGGGAGGAAAAACTGTTTTTT. Its translation is CASKRGEEKLFF. Complete variable domain (other parts from reference TRBV11-2 and TRBJ1-4): EAGVAQSPRYKIIEKRQSVAFWCNPISGHATLYWYQQILGQGPKLLIQFQNNGVVDDSQLPKDRFSAERLKGVDSTLKIQPAKLEDSAVYLCASKRGEEKLFFGSGTQLSVL.

Concerning this clone: Given a much more abundant clone one base away, this may be a read error. This chain uses TRBV7-3 with TRBJ2-2; no clear D gene. The ends were cut back, 4 bases at V and 2 bases at J, with 2 bases in the middle. Germline V gives CDR1 SGHTA, CDR2 FQGTGA. CDR3 length: 12 residues. The CDR3 reads CASSYNTGELFF. The CDR3 DNA sequence: TGTGCCAGCAGCTACAACACCGGGGAGCTGTTTTTT.

The chain links TRBV7-9 to TRBJ2-7; D possibly corresponds to TRBD1 (6 bases). Germline V lookup: CDR1 SEHNR, CDR2 FQNEAQ (reference sequence). Trimming stripped 4 bases from V and 0 bases from J, with 16 bases between. The CDR3 loop spans 16 amino acids. The CDR3 DNA reads as TGTGCCAGCAGCTCCCCCAACAGGGTCAACTCCTACGAGCAGTACTTC. Translated: CASSSPNRVNSYEQYF.

The chain combines TRBV5-6 with TRBJ1-2; TRBD1 matches at 7 bases. The trim removed 4 bases at V and 8 bases at J, leaving 11 bases unmatched. The length of the CDR3 is 14 residues. The germline gives CDR1 SGHDT, CDR2 YYEEEE. CDR3 coding DNA: TGTGCCAGCAGCACTACCGGACAGGCTGGAGGCTACACCTTC. This sequence encodes CASSTTGQAGGYTF.